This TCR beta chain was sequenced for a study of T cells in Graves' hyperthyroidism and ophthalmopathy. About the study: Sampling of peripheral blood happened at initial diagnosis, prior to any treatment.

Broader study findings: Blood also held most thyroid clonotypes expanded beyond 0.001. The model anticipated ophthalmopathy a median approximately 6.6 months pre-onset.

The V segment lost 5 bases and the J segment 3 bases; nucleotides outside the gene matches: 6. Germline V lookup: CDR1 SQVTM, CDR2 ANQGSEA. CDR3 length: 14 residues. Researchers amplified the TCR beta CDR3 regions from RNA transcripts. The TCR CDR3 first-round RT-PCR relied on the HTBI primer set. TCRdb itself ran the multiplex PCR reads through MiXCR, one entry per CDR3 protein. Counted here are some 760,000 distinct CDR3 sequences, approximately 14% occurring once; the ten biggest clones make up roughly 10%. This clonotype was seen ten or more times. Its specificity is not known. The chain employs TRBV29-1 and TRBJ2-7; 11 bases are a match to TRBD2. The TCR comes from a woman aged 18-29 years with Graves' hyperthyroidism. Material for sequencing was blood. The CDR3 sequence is CSVRLAGHSYEQYF. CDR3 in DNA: TGCAGCGTTAGACTAGCGGGACATAGCTACGAGCAGTACTTC.